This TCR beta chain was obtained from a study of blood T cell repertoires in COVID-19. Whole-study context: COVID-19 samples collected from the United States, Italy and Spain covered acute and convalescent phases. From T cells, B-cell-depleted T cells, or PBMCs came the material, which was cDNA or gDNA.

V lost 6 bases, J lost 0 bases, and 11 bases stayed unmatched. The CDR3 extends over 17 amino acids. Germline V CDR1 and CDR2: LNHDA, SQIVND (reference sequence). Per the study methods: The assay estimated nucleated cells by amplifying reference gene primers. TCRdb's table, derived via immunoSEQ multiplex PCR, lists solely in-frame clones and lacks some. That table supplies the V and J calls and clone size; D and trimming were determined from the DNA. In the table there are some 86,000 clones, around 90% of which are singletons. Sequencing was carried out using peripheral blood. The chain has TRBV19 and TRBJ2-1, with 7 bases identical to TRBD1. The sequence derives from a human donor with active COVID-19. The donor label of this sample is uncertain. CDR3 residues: CASSDFGQASSYNEQFF. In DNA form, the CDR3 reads TGTGCCAGTAGCGACTTCGGACAGGCAAGCTCCTACAATGAGCAGTTCTTC.